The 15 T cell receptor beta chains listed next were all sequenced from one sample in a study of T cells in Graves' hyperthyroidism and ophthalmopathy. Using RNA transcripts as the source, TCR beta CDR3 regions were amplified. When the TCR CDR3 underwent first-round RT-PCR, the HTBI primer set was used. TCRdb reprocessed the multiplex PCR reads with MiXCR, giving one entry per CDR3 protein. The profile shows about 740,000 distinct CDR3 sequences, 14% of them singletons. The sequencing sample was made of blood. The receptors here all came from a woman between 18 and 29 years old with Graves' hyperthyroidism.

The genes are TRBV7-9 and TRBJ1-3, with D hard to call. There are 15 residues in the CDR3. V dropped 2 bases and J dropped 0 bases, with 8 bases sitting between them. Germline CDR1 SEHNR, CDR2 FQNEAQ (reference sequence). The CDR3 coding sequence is TGTGCCAGCAGCTTACCGAGGAGCTCTGGAAACACCATATATTTT. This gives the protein CASSLPRSSGNTIYF.

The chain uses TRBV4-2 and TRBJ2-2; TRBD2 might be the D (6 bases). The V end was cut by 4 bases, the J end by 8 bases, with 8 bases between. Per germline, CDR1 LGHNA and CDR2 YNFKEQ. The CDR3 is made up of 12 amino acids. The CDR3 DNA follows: TGTGCCAGCAGCCCGGGACTTGGGGAGCTGTTTTTT. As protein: CASSPGLGELFF.

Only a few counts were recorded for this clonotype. CDR3 sequence reads: CASSFGTGQTQYF. DNA of the CDR3: TGTGCCAGCAGTTTCGGTACCGGACAGACCCAGTACTTC. This rearrangement joins TRBV12-3 or TRBV12-4 to TRBJ2-5; no definite D call. Trimming shortened V by 3 bases and J by 6 bases, and 11 bases separated the two germline ends. This CDR3 spans 13 amino acids.

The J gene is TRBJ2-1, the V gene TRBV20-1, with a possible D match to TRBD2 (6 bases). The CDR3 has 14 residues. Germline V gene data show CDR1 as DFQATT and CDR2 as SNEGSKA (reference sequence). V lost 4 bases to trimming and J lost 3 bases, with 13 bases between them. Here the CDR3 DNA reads TGCAGTGCTAAGAGACTAGAAGGCTACAATGAGCAGTTCTTC. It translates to CSAKRLEGYNEQFF.

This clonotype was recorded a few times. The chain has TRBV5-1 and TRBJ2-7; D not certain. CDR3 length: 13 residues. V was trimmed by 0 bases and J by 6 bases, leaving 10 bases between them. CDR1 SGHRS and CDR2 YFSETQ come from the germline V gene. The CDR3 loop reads CASSLAFGLEQYF. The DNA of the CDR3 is TGCGCCAGCAGCTTGGCGTTCGGTCTCGAGCAGTACTTC.

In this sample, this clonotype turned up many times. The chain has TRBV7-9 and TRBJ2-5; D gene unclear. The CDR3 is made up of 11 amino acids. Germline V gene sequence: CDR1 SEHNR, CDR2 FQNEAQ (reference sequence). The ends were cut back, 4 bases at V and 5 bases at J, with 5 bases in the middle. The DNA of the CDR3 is TGTGCCAGCAGCTCCTTTGAGACCCAGTACTTC. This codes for CASSSFETQYF.

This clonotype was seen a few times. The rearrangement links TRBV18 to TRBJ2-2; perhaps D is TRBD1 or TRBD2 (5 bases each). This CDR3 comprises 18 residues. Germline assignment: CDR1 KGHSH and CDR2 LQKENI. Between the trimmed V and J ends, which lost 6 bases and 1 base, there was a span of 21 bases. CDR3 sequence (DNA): TGTGCCAGCTCCTTGTACGCGGGTGACAGCTTGAACACCGGGGAGCTGTTTTTT. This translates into CASSLYAGDSLNTGELFF.

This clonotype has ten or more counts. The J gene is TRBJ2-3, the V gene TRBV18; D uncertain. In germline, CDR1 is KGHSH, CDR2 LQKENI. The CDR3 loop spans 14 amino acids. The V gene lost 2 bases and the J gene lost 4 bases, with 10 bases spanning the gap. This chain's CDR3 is CASSPVVGSDTQYF. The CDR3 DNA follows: TGTGCCAGCTCACCAGTGGTAGGGTCAGATACGCAGTATTTT. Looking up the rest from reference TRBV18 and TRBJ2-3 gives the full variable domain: NAGVMQNPRHLVRRRGQEARLRCSPMKGHSHVYWYRQLPEEGLKFMVYLQKENIIDESGMPKERFSAEFPKEGPSILRIQQVVRGDSAAYFCASSPVVGSDTQYFGPGTRLTVL.

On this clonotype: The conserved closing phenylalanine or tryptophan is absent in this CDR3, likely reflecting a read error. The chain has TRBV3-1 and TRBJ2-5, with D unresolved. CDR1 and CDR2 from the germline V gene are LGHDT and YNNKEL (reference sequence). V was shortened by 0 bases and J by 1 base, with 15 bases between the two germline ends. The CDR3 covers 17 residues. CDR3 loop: CASSQDWGGAGQETQYL. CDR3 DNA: TGTGCCAGCAGCCAAGATTGGGGTGGAGCAGGCCAAGAGACCCAGTACTTA.

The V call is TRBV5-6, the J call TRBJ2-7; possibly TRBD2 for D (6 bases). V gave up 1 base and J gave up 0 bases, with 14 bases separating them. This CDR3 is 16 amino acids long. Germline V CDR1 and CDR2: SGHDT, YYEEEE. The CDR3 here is CASSLSGVMSSYEQYF. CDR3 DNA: TGTGCCAGCAGCTTGTCGGGGGTCATGAGCTCCTACGAGCAGTACTTC.

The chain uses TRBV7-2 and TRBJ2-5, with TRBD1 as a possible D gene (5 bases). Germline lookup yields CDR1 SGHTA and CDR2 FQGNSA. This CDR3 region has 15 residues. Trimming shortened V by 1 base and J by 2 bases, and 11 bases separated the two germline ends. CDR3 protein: CASSLDTGRQETQYF. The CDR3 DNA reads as TGTGCCAGCAGCTTAGACACAGGACGTCAAGAGACCCAGTACTTC.

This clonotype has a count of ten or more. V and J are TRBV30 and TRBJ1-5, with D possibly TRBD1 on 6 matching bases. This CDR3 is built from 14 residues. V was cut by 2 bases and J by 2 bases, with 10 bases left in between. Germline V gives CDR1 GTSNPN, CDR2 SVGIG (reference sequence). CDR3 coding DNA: TGTGCCTGGAGTCCACGACAGGGCAATCAGCCCCAGCATTTT. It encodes CAWSPRQGNQPQHF.

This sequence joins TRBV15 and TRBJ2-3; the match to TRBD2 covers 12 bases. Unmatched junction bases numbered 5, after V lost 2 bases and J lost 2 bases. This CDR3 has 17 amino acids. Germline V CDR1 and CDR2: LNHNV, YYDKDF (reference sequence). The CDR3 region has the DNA TGTGCCACCAGCAGAAAACTAGCGGGAGGCTCCACAGATACGCAGTATTTT. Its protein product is CATSRKLAGGSTDTQYF.

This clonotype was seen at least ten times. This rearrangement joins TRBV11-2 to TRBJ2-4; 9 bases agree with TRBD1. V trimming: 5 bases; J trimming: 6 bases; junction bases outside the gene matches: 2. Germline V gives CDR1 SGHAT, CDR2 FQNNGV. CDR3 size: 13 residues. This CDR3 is CASSQDRGNIQYF. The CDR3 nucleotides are TGTGCCAGCAGCCAGGACAGGGGAAACATTCAGTACTTC.

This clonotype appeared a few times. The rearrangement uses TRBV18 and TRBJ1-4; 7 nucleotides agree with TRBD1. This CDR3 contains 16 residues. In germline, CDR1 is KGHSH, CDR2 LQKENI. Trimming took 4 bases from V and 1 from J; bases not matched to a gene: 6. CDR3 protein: CASSRGTARTNEKLFF. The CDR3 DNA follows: TGTGCCAGCTCACGAGGGACAGCGAGAACTAATGAAAAACTGTTTTTT.